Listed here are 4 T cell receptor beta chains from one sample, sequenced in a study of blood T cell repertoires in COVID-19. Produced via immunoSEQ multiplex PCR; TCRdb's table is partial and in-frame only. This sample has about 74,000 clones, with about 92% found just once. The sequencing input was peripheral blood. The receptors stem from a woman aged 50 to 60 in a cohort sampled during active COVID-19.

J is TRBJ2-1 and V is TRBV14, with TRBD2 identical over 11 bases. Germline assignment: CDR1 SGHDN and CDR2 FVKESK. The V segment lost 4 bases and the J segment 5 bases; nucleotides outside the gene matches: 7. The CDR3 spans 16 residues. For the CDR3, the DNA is TGTGCCAGCAGCCCCATCCTAGCGGGAGGTAACAATGAGCAGTTCTTC. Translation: CASSPILAGGNNEQFF. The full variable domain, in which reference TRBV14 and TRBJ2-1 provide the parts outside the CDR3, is EAGVTQFPSHSVIEKGQTVTLRCDPISGHDNLYWYRRVMGKEIKFLLHFVKESKQDESGMPNNRFLAERTGGTYSTLKVQPAELEDSGVYFCASSPILAGGNNEQFFGPGTRLTVL.

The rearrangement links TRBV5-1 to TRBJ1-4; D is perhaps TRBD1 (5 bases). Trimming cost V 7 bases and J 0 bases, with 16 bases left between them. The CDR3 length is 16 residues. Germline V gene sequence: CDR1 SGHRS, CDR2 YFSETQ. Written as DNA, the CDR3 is TGCGCCAGCCATTCGGGGGGAGCTTCAACTAATGAAAAACTGTTTTTT. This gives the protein CASHSGGASTNEKLFF.

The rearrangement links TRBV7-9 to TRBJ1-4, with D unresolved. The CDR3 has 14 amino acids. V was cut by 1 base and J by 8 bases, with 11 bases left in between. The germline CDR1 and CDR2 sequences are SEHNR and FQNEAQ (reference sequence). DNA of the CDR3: TGTGCCAGCAGCTTAGGAAGTCACCAGGAAAAACTGTTTTTT. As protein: CASSLGSHQEKLFF.

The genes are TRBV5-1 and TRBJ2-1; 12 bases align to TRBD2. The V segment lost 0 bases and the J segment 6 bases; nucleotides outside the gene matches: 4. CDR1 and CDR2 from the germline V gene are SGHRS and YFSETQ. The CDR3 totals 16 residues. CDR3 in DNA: TGCGCCAGCAGCTTGGAGCTAGCGGGAGGGATCAATGAGCAGTTCTTC. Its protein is CASSLELAGGINEQFF.